These T cell receptor beta chains were read from a single sample in a study of blood T cell repertoires in COVID-19. The table came from immunoSEQ multiplex PCR; TCRdb's copy has only in-frame clones and leaves some out. The sample has about 64,000 clones, 88% seen once; the top ten hold 40% to 55%. The specimen sequenced was peripheral blood. Receptors were obtained from a woman aged 55-69 years with COVID-19, enrolled during active disease. Each CDR3 is given with its conserved first and last residue. D genes are given only for firm matches.

CSASSGYTF | TRBV20-1 | NA | 9
CASSLVTGTNEQFF | TRBV5-4 | NA | 14
CSVEDRAAGDTQYF | TRBV29-1 | NA | 14
CASSKAALAGYNEQFF | TRBV21-1 | NA | 16
CASSSVVQETQYF | TRBV7-9 | NA | 13
CASSNSIANTGELFF | TRBV21-1 | NA | 15
CASSSTGHSSYEQYF | TRBV11-3 | TRBD1 | 15
CASREGLEPLGELFF | TRBV5-1 | NA | 15
CASSQEEGGTEAFF | TRBV4-1 | NA | 14
CASSVAQGPETQYF | TRBV9 | NA | 14
CASSLPYEQYF | TRBV21-1 | NA | 11
CASRGVNTGELFF | TRBV7-9 | NA | 13
CASSNPRGTGLSQPQHF | TRBV2 | TRBD1 | 17
CASSYGGATEAFF | TRBV6-2/TRBV6-3 | NA | 13
CAISLQGANTEAFF | TRBV10-3 | TRBD1 | 14
CASRQGTGGNTIYF | TRBV5-4 | TRBD1 | 14
CASSLSEGLEQYF | TRBV11-2 | NA | 13
CASSIDRAGTLNEQFF | TRBV19 | TRBD2 | 16
CASRDRSSYNSPLHF | TRBV19 | TRBD1 | 15